A selection of T cell receptor beta chains follows, all from one sample in a study of CD8 T cells in Susac syndrome. TCRdb re-analysed the immunoSEQ multiplex PCR reads in MiXCR, keeping a single row per CDR3 protein. The data hold some 300,000 distinct CDR3 sequences, with 85% observed a single time. The sample consisted of CD8+ T cells from PBMCs. These receptors came from a human donor with multiple sclerosis. Each CDR3 is given with its conserved first and last residue. The order of the fields is J gene, clone size, D gene, V gene, CDR3 DNA, CDR3 protein. D genes are given only for firm matches. Where a row states a size, it is once, few, many or the class of an expanded clone; other rows omit it.

>TRBJ2-3|-|-|TRBV27
TGTGCCAGCAGCTACTACCGGGACGGCACAGATACGCAGTATTTT
CASSYYRDGTDTQYF
>TRBJ2-2|once|TRBD1|TRBV19
TGTGCCAGTAGTATTCCTTGGACAGGGAACACCGGGGAGCTGTTTTTT
CASSIPWTGNTGELFF
>TRBJ2-7|-|TRBD2|TRBV7-9
TGTGCCAGCAGCCCCCGAAGCGGGATAAGCTCCTACGAGCAGTACTTC
CASSPRSGISSYEQYF
>TRBJ2-5|-|TRBD1|TRBV19
TGTGCCAGTAGTATCGCAGGGACAGAGGGAGAGACCCAGTACTTC
CASSIAGTEGETQYF
>TRBJ2-7|-|TRBD1|TRBV29-1
TGCAGCGTTCGGACAGGGGGGGGCGAGCAGTACTTC
CSVRTGGGEQYF
>TRBJ2-7|-|TRBD2|TRBV27
TGTGCCAGCAGTTTATCCCCGGGAGCGGGGTCCTACGAGCAGTACTTC
CASSLSPGAGSYEQYF
>TRBJ1-6|once|-|TRBV4-1
TGCGCCAGCAGCCAAGGAGATAGAACAGATCTTTTTAATTCACCCCTCCACTTT
CASSQGDRTDLFNSPLHF
>TRBJ2-4|-|-|TRBV5-6
TGTGCCAGCAGCTGGGGCCTTCGGGTGGCCAAAAACATTCAGTACTTC
CASSWGLRVAKNIQYF
>TRBJ2-7|few|TRBD1|TRBV28
TGTGCCAGCAGGAGGGGGCACCTCATCTACGAGCAGTACTTC
CASRRGHLIYEQYF
>TRBJ2-7|-|-|TRBV27
TGTGCCAGCAGTCCGACGGGCCCCCCGAAGTACTTC
CASSPTGPPKYF
>TRBJ1-3|-|-|TRBV19
TGTGCCAGTAGTACTCGACAGCTTAGCTCTGGAAACACCATATATTTT
CASSTRQLSSGNTIYF
>TRBJ2-1|-|TRBD2|TRBV29-1
TGCAGCGTTGCGCGGGAGGGTTCCTACAATGAGCAGTTCTTC
CSVAREGSYNEQFF
>TRBJ1-1|-|-|TRBV2
TGTGCCAGCAGTGAAGGGTTGACGGCGGGCTACACTGAAGCTTTCTTT
CASSEGLTAGYTEAFF
>TRBJ1-2|-|-|TRBV7-9
TGTGCCAGCAGCTTGTCGGACGTGAGCTATGGCTACACCTTC
CASSLSDVSYGYTF
>TRBJ2-6|few|-|TRBV7-9
TGTGCCAGCAGCTTAGACGGCTCTGGGGCCAACGTCCTGACTTTC
CASSLDGSGANVLTF
>TRBJ2-7|-|-|TRBV7-2
TGTGCCAGCAGCTTCGTCCCCTCGGGCTACGAGCAGTACTTC
CASSFVPSGYEQYF
>TRBJ1-2|-|TRBD1|TRBV2
TGTGCCAGCATTATCCGGGACAGGGGGCTAGGCTACACCTTC
CASIIRDRGLGYTF
>TRBJ1-5|-|-|TRBV27
TGTGCCAGCAGTACGTCCCCGTTTGGTCAGCCCCAGCATTTT
CASSTSPFGQPQHF
>TRBJ2-7|-|-|TRBV7-9
TGTGCCAGCAGCTTTTCGCGGGGAAGCTCCTACGAGCAGTACTTC
CASSFSRGSSYEQYF
>TRBJ2-3|once|-|TRBV7-2
TGTGCCAGCAGCTTAGTTCCGAGGGACACAGATACGCAGTATTTT
CASSLVPRDTDTQYF
>TRBJ2-1|once|TRBD2|TRBV4-1
TGCGCCAGCAGCCAGGAGTGGGGGGGTTTCGAGGAGCAGTTCTTC
CASSQEWGGFEEQFF
>TRBJ2-7|-|-|TRBV28
TGTGCCGGTAGCGGCTCCCTTCGGGACGAGCAGTACTTC
CAGSGSLRDEQYF
>TRBJ2-7|-|TRBD2|TRBV13
TGTGCCAGCAGCTTGGGACTAGCGGACACCTACGAGCAGTACTTC
CASSLGLADTYEQYF
>TRBJ2-1|-|-|TRBV27
TGTGCCGGCAGTGGAGGCTATGAGCAGTTCTTC
CAGSGGYEQFF
>TRBJ1-1|-|-|TRBV18
TGTGCCAGCTCACCCGTCCCAGGTCGGGCCCCCCGGAGGGACACTGAAGCTTTCTTT
CASSPVPGRAPRRDTEAFF
>TRBJ2-7|-|TRBD2|TRBV10-3
TGTGCCATCACCTCGGGACTAGCGGGAGGAGGATTCTACGAGCAGTACTTC
CAITSGLAGGGFYEQYF
>TRBJ1-1|-|-|TRBV5-1
TGCGCCAGCAGCTTGTTCACGAGGGGGACTGAAGCTTTCTTT
CASSLFTRGTEAFF
>TRBJ2-7|few|-|TRBV20-1
TGCAGTGCTAGAGGGTTAGCGGAGCCGGGTGGGGGCTCCTACGAGCAGTACTTC
CSARGLAEPGGGSYEQYF
>TRBJ1-1|-|-|TRBV30
TGTGCCTGGAGTATGGAGGGGGGCACTGAAGCTTTCTTT
CAWSMEGGTEAFF
>TRBJ2-7|-|-|TRBV9
TGTGCCAGCAGCGTAGATGGTAGCGGAAGTTCCTACGAGCAGTACTTC
CASSVDGSGSSYEQYF
>TRBJ2-7|-|-|TRBV28
TGTGCCAGCAGCAAGAATCCAGCCCCCACCTACGAGCAGTACTTC
CASSKNPAPTYEQYF
>TRBJ1-1|-|-|TRBV6-5
TGTGCCAGCAGTTACGCCCCCGGGACGGGGATAATGAACACTGAAGCTTTCTTT
CASSYAPGTGIMNTEAFF
>TRBJ2-1|-|-|TRBV27
TGTGCCAGCAGTTTATCGAGCAGCTCCTACAATGAGCAGTTCTTC
CASSLSSSSYNEQFF
>TRBJ2-6|-|-|TRBV7-9
TGTGCCAGCAGCTTACCTCACTCTGGGGCCAACGTCCTGACTTTC
CASSLPHSGANVLTF
>TRBJ2-7|-|-|TRBV28
TGTGCCACCAACGACTGGGGGTCCTACGAGCAGTACTTC
CATNDWGSYEQYF
>TRBJ2-5|-|-|TRBV7-9
TGTGCCAGCAGCGGTAGGGGGGCCCAGTACTTC
CASSGRGAQYF
>TRBJ2-7|-|-|TRBV11-2
TGTGCCAGCAGCCCCGGGGGCGTCTTAAGCTCCTACGAGCAGTACTTC
CASSPGGVLSSYEQYF
>TRBJ2-1|-|-|TRBV14
TGTGCCAGCAGCCAAGGTCCGGGCCAGTTCTTC
CASSQGPGQFF
>TRBJ2-7|few|-|TRBV20-1
TGCAGTGCTAGATCAGGTAACAGCCGAACTCCCTACGAGCAGTACTTC
CSARSGNSRTPYEQYF
>TRBJ2-7|-|TRBD2|TRBV4-1
TGCGCCAGCAGCCAAGCGTCTAGCGGGGCCTACGAGCAGTACTTC
CASSQASSGAYEQYF
>TRBJ2-1|-|TRBD2|TRBV27
TGTGCCAGCAGCCACCGCGGGACTAGCGGGAGAGACGAGCAGTTCTTC
CASSHRGTSGRDEQFF
>TRBJ1-1|-|TRBD1|TRBV9
TGTGCCAGCAGCCCGACAGGGATCGCTGAAGCTTTCTTT
CASSPTGIAEAFF
>TRBJ2-7|-|TRBD1|TRBV10-3
TGTGCCATCAGTGACAATACAGGGGGCCTATACGAGCAGTACTTC
CAISDNTGGLYEQYF
>TRBJ2-1|-|TRBD2|TRBV11-2
TGTGCCAGCAGCTTATCGAAGCGGGAGTTGGACAATGAGCAGTTCTTC
CASSLSKRELDNEQFF
>TRBJ2-3|-|-|TRBV9
TGTGCCAGCAGCCTACAAAGGGACACTAGCACAGATACGCAGTATTTT
CASSLQRDTSTDTQYF
>TRBJ1-5|once|TRBD1|TRBV28
TGTGCCAGCAACAGGGGAGGCTTATATAGCAATCAGCCCCAGCATTTT
CASNRGGLYSNQPQHF
>TRBJ2-1|-|TRBD2|TRBV9
TGTGCCAGCAGCGCCCCGACTAGCGGGCGTTACAATGAGCAGTTCTTC
CASSAPTSGRYNEQFF
>TRBJ1-1|few|TRBD1|TRBV10-3
TGTGCCATCAGTGAGCCCTCGACAGGGAGAGGAACTGAAGCTTTCTTT
CAISEPSTGRGTEAFF
>TRBJ1-1|-|-|TRBV29-1
TGCAGCTCCTCCCCCCGGGGTGGGGGCACTGAAGCTTTCTTT
CSSSPRGGGTEAFF
>TRBJ2-5|-|-|TRBV14
TGTGCCAGCAGCCAAGCGGGGGCTTACGCCCAGTACTTC
CASSQAGAYAQYF
>TRBJ2-1|few|-|TRBV6-1
TGTGCCAGCAGTCCACTCTCGGGCCGCTCCTACAATGAGCAGTTCTTC
CASSPLSGRSYNEQFF
>TRBJ1-5|-|-|TRBV7-2
TGTGCCAGCAGCTTCGCGGGGGCGGGGGGTAGCAATCAGCCCCAGCATTTT
CASSFAGAGGSNQPQHF
>TRBJ2-1|-|-|TRBV11-2
TGTGCCAGCAGCTTAGTTGACGGCGAGAGGTATAACAATGAGCAGTTCTTC
CASSLVDGERYNNEQFF
>TRBJ2-7|-|-|TRBV4-1
TGCGCCAGCAGTCCTCTGGCTAGCCGCTACGAGCAGTACTTC
CASSPLASRYEQYF
>TRBJ2-7|-|-|TRBV25-1
TGTGCCAGCACTAAGGAAAGCTCCTACGAGCAGTACTTC
CASTKESSYEQYF
>TRBJ2-1|-|TRBD2|TRBV7-8
TGTGCCAGCAGCTTAGTACTAGCGGGAGGACCCAGCTCCTACAATGAGCAGTTCTTC
CASSLVLAGGPSSYNEQFF